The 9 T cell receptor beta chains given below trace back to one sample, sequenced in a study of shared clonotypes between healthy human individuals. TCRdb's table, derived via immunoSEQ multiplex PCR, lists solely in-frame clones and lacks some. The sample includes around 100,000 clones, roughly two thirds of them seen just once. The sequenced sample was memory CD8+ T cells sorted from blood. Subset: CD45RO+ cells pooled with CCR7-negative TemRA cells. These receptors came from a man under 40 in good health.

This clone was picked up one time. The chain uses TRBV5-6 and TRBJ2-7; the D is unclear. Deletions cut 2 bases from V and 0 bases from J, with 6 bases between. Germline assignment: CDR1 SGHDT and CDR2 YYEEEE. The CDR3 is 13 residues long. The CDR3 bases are TGTGCCAGCAGCTTAGGGTCCTCCTACGAGCAGTACTTC. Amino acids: CASSLGSSYEQYF.

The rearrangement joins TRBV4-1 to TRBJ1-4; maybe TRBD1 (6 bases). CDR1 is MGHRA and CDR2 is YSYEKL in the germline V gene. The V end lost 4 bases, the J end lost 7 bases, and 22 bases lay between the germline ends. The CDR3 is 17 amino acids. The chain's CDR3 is CASSLLISRGSREKLFF. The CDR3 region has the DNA TGCGCCAGCAGCCTCTTAATCTCTAGGGGGTCTCGTGAAAAACTGTTTTTT.

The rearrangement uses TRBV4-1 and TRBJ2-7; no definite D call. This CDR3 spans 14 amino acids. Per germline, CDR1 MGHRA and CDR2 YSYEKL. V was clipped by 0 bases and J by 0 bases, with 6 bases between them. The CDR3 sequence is CASSQDGTSYEQYF. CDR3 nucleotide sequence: TGCGCCAGCAGCCAAGACGGAACCTCCTACGAGCAGTACTTC.

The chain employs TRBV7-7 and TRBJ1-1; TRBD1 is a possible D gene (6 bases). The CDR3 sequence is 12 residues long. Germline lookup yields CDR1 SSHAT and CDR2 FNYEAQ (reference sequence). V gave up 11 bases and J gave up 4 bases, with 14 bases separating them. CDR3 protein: CAVDRGLTEAFF. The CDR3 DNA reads TGTGCCGTTGATCGGGGGCTCACTGAAGCTTTCTTT.

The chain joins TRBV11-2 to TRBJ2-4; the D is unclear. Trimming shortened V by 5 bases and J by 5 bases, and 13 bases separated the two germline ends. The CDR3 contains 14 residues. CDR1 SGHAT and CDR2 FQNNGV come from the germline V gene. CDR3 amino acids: CASSLSSNQNIQYF. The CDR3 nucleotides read TGTGCCAGCAGCCTATCCAGTAATCAAAACATTCAGTACTTC.

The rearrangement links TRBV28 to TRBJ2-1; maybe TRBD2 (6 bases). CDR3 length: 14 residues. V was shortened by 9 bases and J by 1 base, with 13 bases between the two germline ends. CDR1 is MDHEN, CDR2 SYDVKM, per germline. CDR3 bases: TGTGCCAGTGGAGTCGCGGGATCCTACAATGAGCAGTTCTTC. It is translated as CASGVAGSYNEQFF.

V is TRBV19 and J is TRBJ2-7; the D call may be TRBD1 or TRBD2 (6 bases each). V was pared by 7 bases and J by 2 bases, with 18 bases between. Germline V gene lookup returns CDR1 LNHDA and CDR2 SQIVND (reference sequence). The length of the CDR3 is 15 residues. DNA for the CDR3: TGTGCCAGTAAGGATGTAGGGGGGCTCGCCTACGAGCAGTACTTC. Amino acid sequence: CASKDVGGLAYEQYF. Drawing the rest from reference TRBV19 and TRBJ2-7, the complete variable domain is DGGITQSPKYLFRKEGQNVTLSCEQNLNHDAMYWYRQDPGQGLRLIYYSQIVNDFQKGDIAEGYSVSREKKESFPLTVTSAQKNPTAFYLCASKDVGGLAYEQYFGPGTRLTVT.

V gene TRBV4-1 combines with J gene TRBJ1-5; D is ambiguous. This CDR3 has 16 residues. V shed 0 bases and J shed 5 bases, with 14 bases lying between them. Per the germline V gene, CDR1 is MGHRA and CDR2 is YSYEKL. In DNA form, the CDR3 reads TGCGCCAGCAGCCAAGACCCACCAAGGCTGGATCAGCCCCAGCATTTT. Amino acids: CASSQDPPRLDQPQHF.

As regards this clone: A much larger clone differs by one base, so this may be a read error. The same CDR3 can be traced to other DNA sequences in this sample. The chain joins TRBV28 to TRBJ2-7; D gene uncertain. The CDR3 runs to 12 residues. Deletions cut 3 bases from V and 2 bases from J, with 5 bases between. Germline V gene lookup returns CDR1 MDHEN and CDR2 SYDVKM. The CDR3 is CASSFQTYEQYF. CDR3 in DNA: TGTGCCAGCAGTTTCCAGACCTACGAGCAGTACTTC.